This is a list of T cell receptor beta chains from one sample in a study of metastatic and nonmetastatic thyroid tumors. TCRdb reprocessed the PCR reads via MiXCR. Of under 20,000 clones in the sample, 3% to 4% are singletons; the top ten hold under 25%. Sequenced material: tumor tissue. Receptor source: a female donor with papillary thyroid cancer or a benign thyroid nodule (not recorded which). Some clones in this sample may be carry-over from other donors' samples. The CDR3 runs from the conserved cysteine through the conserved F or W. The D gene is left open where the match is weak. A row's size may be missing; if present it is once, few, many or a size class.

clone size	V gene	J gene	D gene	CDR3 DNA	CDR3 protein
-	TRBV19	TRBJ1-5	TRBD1	TGTGCCAGTAGTATATCTCAGGGGGCATATCAGCCCCAGCATTTT	CASSISQGAYQPQHF
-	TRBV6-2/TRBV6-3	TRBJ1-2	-	TGTGCCAGCAGCCCTGCGGGGGAGACCTATGGCTACACCTTC	CASSPAGETYGYTF
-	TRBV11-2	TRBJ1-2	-	TGTGCCAGCAGCTTAGCGTCCGCCTCGGACTATGGCTACACCTTC	CASSLASASDYGYTF
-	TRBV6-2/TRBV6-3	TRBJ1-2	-	TGTGCCAGCAGTTTGAAGGGCTACCTCCATGGCTACACCTTC	CASSLKGYLHGYTF
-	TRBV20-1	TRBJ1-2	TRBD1	TGCAGTGCTGTCAACAGGGGGAGGTGCTACACCTTC	CSAVNRGRCYTF
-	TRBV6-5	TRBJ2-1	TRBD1	TGTGCCAGCAGTTCGACAGGGGGATCGAGCTCCTACAATGAGCAGTTCTTC	CASSSTGGSSSYNEQFF
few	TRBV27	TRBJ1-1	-	TGTGCCATCTGGGAGAACACTGAAGCTTTCTTT	CAIWENTEAFF
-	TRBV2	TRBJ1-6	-	TGTGCCAGCAGTTATTACACAGGGACCTCATCCCTCCACTTT	CASSYYTGTSSLHF
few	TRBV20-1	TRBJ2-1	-	TGCAGTGCTCTCGCCGGGACAAAGAACAATGAGCAGTTCTTC	CSALAGTKNNEQFF
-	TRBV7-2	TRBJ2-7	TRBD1	TGTGCCAGCAGCCCAGACAGGGGAACCTCCTACGAGCAGTACTTC	CASSPDRGTSYEQYF
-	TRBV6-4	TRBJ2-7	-	TGTGCCAGCGCCACTCCAACAGAGCAGTACTTC	CASATPTEQYF
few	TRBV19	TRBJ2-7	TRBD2	TGTGCCAGTAGCTTTGGACTAGCGACCTACGAGCAGTACTTC	CASSFGLATYEQYF
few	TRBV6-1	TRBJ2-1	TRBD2	TGTGCCAGCAGTGCGTCTAGCGGGAGGAACAATGAGCAGTTCTTC	CASSASSGRNNEQFF
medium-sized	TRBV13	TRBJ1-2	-	TGTGCCAGCAGCCGGCCCAGTGGGGATGGCTACACCTTC	CASSRPSGDGYTF
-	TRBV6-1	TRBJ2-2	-	TGTGCCAGCAGTGACAGGGGAGGCAGCGGGGAGCTGTTTTTT	CASSDRGGSGELFF
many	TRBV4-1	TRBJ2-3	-	TGCGCCAGCAGCCCGAAAGCAAGCACAGATACGCAGTATTTT	CASSPKASTDTQYF
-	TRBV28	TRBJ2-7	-	TGTGCCAGCAGTGCTACAGCGAGATACGAGCAGTACTTC	CASSATARYEQYF
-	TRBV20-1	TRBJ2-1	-	TGCAGTGCTAGGGACGAGAACTACAATGAGCAGTTCTTC	CSARDENYNEQFF
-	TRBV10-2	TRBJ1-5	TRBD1	TGCGCCAGCGGCGGGACAGGGGGCAATCAGCCCCAGCATTTT	CASGGTGGNQPQHF
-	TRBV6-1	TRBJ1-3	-	TGTGCCAGCGCGGTCCCGGGCTCTGGAAACACCATATATTTT	CASAVPGSGNTIYF
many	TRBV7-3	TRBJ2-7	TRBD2	TGTGCCAGTAGCTTACTGGCGGGAGACGAGCAGTACTTC	CASSLLAGDEQYF
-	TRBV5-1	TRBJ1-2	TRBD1	TGCGCCAGCAGCTTGGAACAGGGGTATGGCTACACCTTC	CASSLEQGYGYTF
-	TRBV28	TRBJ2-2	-	TGTGCCAGCAGTCGGGGCACCGGGGAGCTGTTTTTT	CASSRGTGELFF
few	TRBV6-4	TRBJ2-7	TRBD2	TGTGCCAGCAGTGAGGATTTGGGAGGGGCAAACGAGCAGTACTTC	CASSEDLGGANEQYF
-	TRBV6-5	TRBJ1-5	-	TGTGCCAGCAGTTACGGAGACGGGGGATATAGCAATCAGCCCCAGCATTTT	CASSYGDGGYSNQPQHF
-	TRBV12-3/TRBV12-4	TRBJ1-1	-	TGTGCCAGCAGACCAGGGTCCCTCCCTGAAGCTTTCTTT	CASRPGSLPEAFF
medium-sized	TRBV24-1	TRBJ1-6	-	TGTGCCACCACCCGGGGATTGCATAATTCACCCCTCCACTTT	CATTRGLHNSPLHF
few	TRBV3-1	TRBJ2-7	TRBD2	TGTGCCAGCAGCCTGCGAACTAGCGGTGCTTCCTACGAGCAGTACTTC	CASSLRTSGASYEQYF
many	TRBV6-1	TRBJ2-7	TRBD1	TGTGCCAGCAGTTGGGACAGGACCAACTCCTACGAGCAGTACTTC	CASSWDRTNSYEQYF
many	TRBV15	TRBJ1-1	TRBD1	TGTGCCACCAGCCCCGGGACAGGGGTATTGGCTGAAGCTTTCTTT	CATSPGTGVLAEAFF
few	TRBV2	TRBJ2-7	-	TGTGCCAGCAAAGAACGGGCTTACGAGCAGTACTTC	CASKERAYEQYF
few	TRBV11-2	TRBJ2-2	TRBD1	TGTGCCAGCAGCAGGGGGCGGAACACCGGGGAGCTGTTTTTT	CASSRGRNTGELFF
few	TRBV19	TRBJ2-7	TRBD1	TGTGCCAGTATCCCGGGACAGGGGTACCACGAGCAGTACTTC	CASIPGQGYHEQYF
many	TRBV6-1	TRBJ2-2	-	TGTGCCACCGGAGGGGACACCGGGGAGCTGTTTTTT	CATGGDTGELFF
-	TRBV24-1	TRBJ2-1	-	TGTGCCACCAGTGATTTTTCTTCAGGGGAGAACTACAATGAGCAGTTCTTC	CATSDFSSGENYNEQFF
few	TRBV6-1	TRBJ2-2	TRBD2	TGTGCCAGCAGTGCTAGCGGGAGCACCGGGGAGCTGTTTTTT	CASSASGSTGELFF
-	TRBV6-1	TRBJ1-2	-	TGTGCCACCGAGGCGGCATATGGCTACACCTTC	CATEAAYGYTF
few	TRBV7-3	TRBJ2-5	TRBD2	TGTGCCAGCAGCCTAGGGACTAGCGGGAGTGAGACCCAGTACTTC	CASSLGTSGSETQYF
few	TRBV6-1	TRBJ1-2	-	TGTGCCAGCAGTTTAGACTATGGCTACACCTTC	CASSLDYGYTF
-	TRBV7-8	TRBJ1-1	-	TGTGCCAGCAGCTTCCGGACGGTGAACACTGAAGCTTTCTTT	CASSFRTVNTEAFF
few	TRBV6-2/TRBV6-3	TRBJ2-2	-	TGTGCCAGCAGTTATTGGAAGGACGGGGAGCTGTTTTTT	CASSYWKDGELFF
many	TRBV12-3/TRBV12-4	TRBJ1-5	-	TGTGCCAGCAGTTTCCTTCCCTCGGGCAATCAGCCCCAGCATTTT	CASSFLPSGNQPQHF
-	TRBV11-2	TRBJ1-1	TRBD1	TGTGCCAGCAGCTTGGGTACAGGGGGGAGTTTCTTT	CASSLGTGGSFF
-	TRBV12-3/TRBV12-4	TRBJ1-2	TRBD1	TGTGCCAGCAGTTTGAGGCAGGGGGCGCTTGGCTACACCTTC	CASSLRQGALGYTF
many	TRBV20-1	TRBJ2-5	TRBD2	TGCAGTGCCACGGGACTAGGGGACATAGAGACCCAGTACTTC	CSATGLGDIETQYF
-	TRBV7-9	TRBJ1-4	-	TGTGCCAGCAGCCGCCATTCGGGGGGGGCAGAAAAACTGTTTTTT	CASSRHSGGAEKLFF
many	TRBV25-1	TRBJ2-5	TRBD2	TGTGCCAGCAGTCACCCGGGACTATCGCAAGAGACCCAGTACTTC	CASSHPGLSQETQYF
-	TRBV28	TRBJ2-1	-	TGTGCCAGCAAATCTGATTACAATGAGCAGTTCTTC	CASKSDYNEQFF
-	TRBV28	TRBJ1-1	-	TGTGCCAGCAGTTTAGGAGACACTGAAGCTTTCTTT	CASSLGDTEAFF
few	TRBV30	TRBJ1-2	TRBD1	TGTGCCTGGAGTGAGGGGGCTGAAGGCTACACCTTC	CAWSEGAEGYTF
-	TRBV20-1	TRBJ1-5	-	TGCAGTGTGAGGCAGGGCGCCTATAGCAATCAGCCCCAGCATTTT	CSVRQGAYSNQPQHF
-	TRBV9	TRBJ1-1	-	TGTGCCAGCAGCGTAAGCCCTAGGACAGCGATGAACACTGAAGCTTTCTTT	CASSVSPRTAMNTEAFF
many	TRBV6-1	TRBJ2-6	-	TGTGCCAGCAGGCCCTCTGGGGCCAACGTCCTGACTTTC	CASRPSGANVLTF
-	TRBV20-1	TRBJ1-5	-	TGCAGTGCTACCCCCACTGCCAGTCCTAATCAGCCCCAGCATTTT	CSATPTASPNQPQHF